This record concerns one TCR beta chain sequence. This clonotype was observed many times. Its antigen is still unknown. The input lacks base qualities; no much larger clone sits a single base away. CDR1 and CDR2 are drawn from the germline V gene: ENHRY, SYGVKD. Counted from cysteine to phenylalanine, this CDR3 has 10 amino acids. The DNA shown is the 30-base CDR3, in frame from base 1. The V and J ends are trimmed by 10 bases and 10 bases, leaving 10 bases between them. The source of the sample is a study of CD8 T cells in ankylosing spondylitis (TCRdb year 2017). Regarding the study in general: The study profiled T cell receptor beta repertoires in healthy donors and ankylosing spondylitis patients to find disease-linked TCR variants. The full study cohort comprised 20 to 25 ankylosing spondylitis patients and 85 to 120 healthy donors. Peripheral blood samples were taken, and synovial fluid was additionally collected from ankylosing spondylitis patients. Findings and caveats that apply to the study as a whole: According to the report, matched synovial fluid samples from ankylosing spondylitis patients were significantly enriched for the disease-linked clones. Some of the motif variants had been reported before in the synovial fluid and blood of reactive arthritis patients, a finding that suggests common disease-initiation mechanisms. Blood from ankylosing spondylitis patients appeared to be characterized by a TCR beta motif made up of several highly homologous amino acid variants. The disease-linked clones had a CD8+ phenotype and were found at relatively low frequencies in peripheral blood.

Sequencing instrument: Illumina HiSeq 2500. Quantitative 5'-RACE with molecular barcodes was the method used to prepare the TCR beta libraries. As for the authors' bioinformatics: Disease-linked TCR variants were identified with a new computational method built on a probabilistic model of VDJ rearrangement. The raw public data were reprocessed by TCRdb itself: fastp quality trimming at Q25, MiXCR clonotype calling, in-frame beta chains only. Each record represents a unique CDR3 protein, reported with the most common genes and DNA among its rows. TCRdb assigned the V and J calls; the authors' analysis was not used. The sample data list some 220,000 distinct CDR3 sequences, and about 7.3% of these were observed just once. Of the sample, approximately 15% falls within the top ten clones.

The origin of this receptor is a male donor with ankylosing spondylitis. This sequence uses TRBV10-3 and TRBJ2-2; the D segment is perhaps TRBD1 or TRBD2, each sharing 5 matched bases. Sequenced sample: blood, either unsorted or a sorted T cell fraction (not recorded which). The CDR3 has the sequence CATLGEELFF. The bases read TGTGCCACCCTGGGGGAGGAGCTGTTTTTT.